These T cell receptor beta chains were read from a single sample in a study of beta chain features in type 1 diabetes. Data came from immunoSEQ multiplex PCR; TCRdb stores just in-frame clones and leaves some out. The sample lists a few hundred thousand clones; about 29% were seen once. The sequencing input was naive CD4+ T cells from blood. The receptors were gathered from a man aged 18 to 30 in good health. The CDR3 runs from the conserved cysteine through the conserved F or W. A D gene is named only where the DNA matches it firmly. The size entry is marked missing in some rows and otherwise reads once, few, many or a size class.

>TRBJ2-1|-|-|TRBV10-3
CAISLQADYNEQFF
TGTGCCATCAGTCTACAGGCGGATTACAATGAGCAGTTCTTC
>TRBJ2-1|-|-|TRBV5-1
CASSLGSLGYNEQFF
TGCGCCAGCAGCTTGGGGTCGTTGGGCTACAATGAGCAGTTCTTC
>TRBJ2-2|few|-|TRBV7-2
CASSTLDRNTGELFF
TGTGCCAGCAGCACACTGGACAGGAACACCGGGGAGCTGTTTTTT
>TRBJ1-2|-|TRBD1|TRBV27
CASSKDRGDYGYTF
TGTGCCAGCAGCAAGGACAGGGGAGACTATGGCTACACCTTC
>TRBJ1-4|-|TRBD1|TRBV7-9
CASSPGNDRASEKLFF
TGTGCCAGCAGCCCTGGGAACGACAGGGCTAGTGAAAAACTGTTTTTT
>TRBJ1-1|few|-|TRBV29-1
CSTETAYTEAFF
TGCAGCACAGAAACCGCGTACACTGAAGCTTTCTTT
>TRBJ2-6|few|-|TRBV7-2
CASSLGGMAGANVLTF
TGTGCCAGCAGCTTAGGGGGGATGGCCGGGGCCAACGTCCTGACTTTC
>TRBJ2-5|-|-|TRBV18
CASSPGTDSEETQYF
TGTGCCAGCTCACCAGGGACTGACAGTGAAGAGACCCAGTACTTC
>TRBJ1-3|few|-|TRBV7-2
CASSHDPGNTIYF
TGTGCCAGCAGCCACGATCCTGGAAACACCATATATTTT
>TRBJ1-1|-|-|TRBV10-3
CATSSGTETGFEAFF
TGTGCCACATCATCGGGGACGGAAACAGGGTTTGAAGCTTTCTTT
>TRBJ2-5|once|TRBD2|TRBV14
CASSSLGGSGNQETQYF
TGTGCCAGCTCTTCCCTTGGGGGTAGCGGGAACCAAGAGACCCAGTACTTC
>TRBJ2-3|-|-|TRBV18
CASSPLPGQPFTDTQYF
TGTGCCAGCTCACCATTGCCGGGCCAGCCCTTCACAGATACGCAGTATTTT
>TRBJ2-1|few|TRBD2|TRBV9
CASSTDPLAGAYNEQFF
TGTGCCAGCAGCACTGACCCCTTAGCGGGAGCCTACAATGAGCAGTTCTTC
>TRBJ2-3|few|TRBD2|TRBV27
CASSLSPGRDTQYF
TGTGCCAGCAGTTTATCCCCCGGGAGGGATACGCAGTATTTT
>TRBJ2-1|few|-|TRBV11-1
CASKGNIVNEQFF
TGTGCCAGCAAAGGGAATATTGTAAATGAGCAGTTCTTC
>TRBJ2-3|-|-|TRBV29-1
CSVDGGTDTQYF
TGCAGCGTTGACGGGGGTACAGATACGCAGTATTTT
>TRBJ2-1|-|-|TRBV4-1
CASSQDPGRPNNEQFF
TGCGCCAGCAGCCAAGATCCGGGACGGCCCAACAATGAGCAGTTCTTC
>TRBJ2-1|-|TRBD1|TRBV30
CAWSVRRTGEQFF
TGTGCCTGGAGTGTACGGCGGACAGGGGAGCAGTTCTTC
>TRBJ2-2|-|TRBD2|TRBV10-3
CATGERLAANTGELFF
TGTGCCACCGGTGAGAGACTAGCGGCGAACACCGGGGAGCTGTTTTTT
>TRBJ2-7|few|TRBD2|TRBV29-1
CSVLRAGSVGQYF
TGCAGCGTCCTTCGAGCGGGAAGCGTCGGGCAGTACTTC
>TRBJ2-1|-|-|TRBV4-1
CASSQGQENSYNEQFF
TGCGCCAGCAGCCAAGGACAAGAGAACTCCTACAATGAGCAGTTCTTC
>TRBJ1-5|-|-|TRBV18
CASSLQTSGQPQHF
TGTGCCAGCTCACTGCAGACGTCGGGTCAGCCCCAGCATTTT
>TRBJ1-2|few|-|TRBV4-2
CASSQDNFNYGYTF
TGTGCCAGCAGCCAAGATAATTTTAACTATGGCTACACCTTC
>TRBJ2-7|-|-|TRBV5-1
CASSLAVATYEQYF
TGCGCCAGCAGCTTGGCAGTTGCTACCTACGAGCAGTACTTC
>TRBJ1-2|-|-|TRBV29-1
CSVVPTRLVANYGYTF
TGCAGCGTTGTCCCGACAAGATTGGTAGCTAACTATGGCTACACCTTC
>TRBJ1-2|-|-|TRBV7-2
CASSFGTSYGYTF
TGTGCCAGCAGCTTCGGGACTTCTTATGGCTACACCTTC
>TRBJ2-1|-|-|TRBV11-3
CASSRRGAGVADEQFF
TGTGCCAGCAGCCGTAGGGGGGCGGGAGTGGCCGATGAGCAGTTCTTC
>TRBJ2-7|-|-|TRBV15
CATSRGLLYEQYF
TGTGCCACCAGCAGAGGACTCTTATACGAGCAGTACTTC
>TRBJ1-5|-|-|TRBV19
CASSPGGGGQPQHF
TGTGCCAGTAGTCCTGGAGGGGGAGGCCAGCCCCAGCATTTT
>TRBJ2-3|-|-|TRBV29-1
CSAGEQVTDTQYF
TGCAGCGCGGGGGAACAGGTCACAGATACGCAGTATTTT
>TRBJ2-3|-|TRBD2|TRBV7-2
CASRLELAGASDTQYF
TGTGCCAGCAGACTCGAACTAGCGGGAGCTTCCGATACGCAGTATTTT
>TRBJ2-3|-|TRBD2|TRBV15
CATSPRGGGSTDTQYF
TGTGCCACCAGCCCCAGGGGCGGGGGGTCCACAGATACGCAGTATTTT
>TRBJ1-5|-|-|TRBV10-3
CAISEMGGNQPQHF
TGTGCCATCAGTGAAATGGGGGGCAATCAGCCCCAGCATTTT
>TRBJ2-3|few|TRBD1|TRBV5-1
CASSFPGTGLTTQYF
TGCGCCAGCAGCTTCCCCGGGACAGGGCTAACTACGCAGTATTTT
>TRBJ1-1|-|TRBD1|TRBV30
CAWNRDRQNTEAFF
TGTGCCTGGAACCGGGACAGACAAAACACTGAAGCTTTCTTT
>TRBJ2-7|-|TRBD2|TRBV7-2
CASSPTSVSSYEQYF
TGTGCCAGCAGCCCGACTAGCGTTAGCTCCTACGAGCAGTACTTC
>TRBJ1-5|-|-|TRBV30
CAWSMRGYDQPQHF
TGTGCCTGGAGTATGAGGGGCTACGATCAGCCCCAGCATTTT
>TRBJ2-7|-|-|TRBV30
CAWSVRRVHEQYF
TGTGCCTGGAGTGTACGTAGGGTCCACGAGCAGTACTTC
>TRBJ2-7|few|TRBD1|TRBV30
CAWSVGQIGAYEQYF
TGTGCCTGGAGTGTGGGACAGATCGGCGCCTACGAGCAGTACTTC
>TRBJ2-7|few|-|TRBV7-9
CASSPEGSYEQYF
TGTGCCAGCAGTCCTGAAGGGAGCTACGAGCAGTACTTC
>TRBJ2-5|few|-|TRBV5-1
CASSLEANQETQYF
TGCGCCAGCAGCTTGGAGGCGAACCAAGAGACCCAGTACTTC
>TRBJ2-1|few|TRBD2|TRBV29-1
CSVDPTSGSYEQFF
TGCAGCGTTGACCCGACTAGCGGGAGCTATGAGCAGTTCTTC
>TRBJ2-5|-|-|TRBV7-9
CASSLIETQYF
TGTGCCAGCAGCTTAATAGAGACCCAGTACTTC
>TRBJ2-1|few|-|TRBV7-9
CASSSNRARSYNEQFF
TGTGCCAGCAGCTCCAACAGGGCCCGTTCCTACAATGAGCAGTTCTTC
>TRBJ2-1|-|-|TRBV27
CASSSDWQPSYNEQFF
TGTGCCAGCAGTTCGGACTGGCAGCCCAGTTACAATGAGCAGTTCTTC
>TRBJ1-1|-|-|TRBV29-1
CSVEDAGQNTEAFF
TGCAGCGTTGAAGACGCAGGACAGAACACTGAAGCTTTCTTT
>TRBJ1-5|-|-|TRBV29-1
CSVEDQGHMGNQPQHF
TGCAGCGTTGAAGATCAGGGGCACATGGGCAATCAGCCCCAGCATTTT
>TRBJ2-3|-|-|TRBV13
CASSQQGMYTDTQYF
TGTGCCAGCAGTCAGCAGGGGATGTACACAGATACGCAGTATTTT
>TRBJ2-5|-|-|TRBV9
CASSLGVGETQYF
TGTGCCAGCAGCTTAGGAGTTGGGGAGACCCAGTACTTC
>TRBJ1-1|-|-|TRBV7-9
CASSLGVGGENTEAFF
TGTGCCAGCAGCTTAGGGGTCGGCGGAGAGAACACTGAAGCTTTCTTT
>TRBJ1-5|-|TRBD1|TRBV7-9
CASSSGQEASNQPQHF
TGTGCCAGCAGCTCGGGACAGGAGGCCAGCAATCAGCCCCAGCATTTT
>TRBJ2-2|-|-|TRBV30
CAWSSRRPNTGELFF
TGTGCCTGGAGCTCTCGCCGGCCGAACACCGGGGAGCTGTTTTTT